This T cell receptor beta chain was identified in a study of T cells after posttransplantation cyclophosphamide. This table comes from immunoSEQ multiplex PCR, and its TCRdb copy is limited to in-frame clones, with some not included. The specimen has over 4,500 clones, none found just once. Cyclophosphamide on days +3 and +4 followed busulfan-fludarabine conditioning and a marrow graft. CDR3 length: 16 amino acids. V was clipped by 4 bases and J by 3 bases; unmatched bases: 8. Germline V gene data show CDR1 as ENHRY and CDR2 as SYGVKD. There are many counts of this clone. This rearrangement joins TRBV10-3 to TRBJ2-3, with 9 bases aligning to TRBD2. This clonotype originated in a male patient aged 55 to 69 who received an allogeneic stem cell transplant from a related donor, was CMV-positive, and had acute GVHD only. Among the T cells, some may be from the graft donor. The sample was PBMCs, taken roughly 380 days after allogeneic stem cell transplant with posttransplant cyclophosphamide. The DNA for the CDR3 is TGTGCCATCAGTGGGACTAGCGCATTAGGAACAGATACGCAGTATTTT. Amino acid sequence: CAISGTSALGTDTQYF.